The rows below give T cell receptor beta chains drawn from one sample of a study of shared clonotypes between healthy human individuals. Using immunoSEQ multiplex PCR, the repertoire was profiled, and TCRdb retains in-frame clones only, with some absent. The sample contains 1.5 million to 2.5 million clones, roughly 95% of which appear only once. Input material: naive CD8+ T cells sorted from blood. These TCRs come from a man aged 18 to 30 in good health. Both conserved end residues are part of each CDR3. Fields, in order: J gene, D gene, V gene, clone size, CDR3 protein, CDR3 DNA. A D gene is named only where the DNA matches it firmly. Only part of the rows carry a size: once, few, many, or a class if the clone is expanded.

j_gene: TRBJ1-5; d_gene: .; v_gene: TRBV15; abundance: .; CDR3aa: CATSRDFGHRTF; CDR3nt: TGTGCCACCAGCAGAGATTTTGGACACCGCACATTT
j_gene: TRBJ2-7; d_gene: TRBD2; v_gene: TRBV10-2; abundance: .; CDR3aa: CATGGGEANYEQYF; CDR3nt: TGCGCCACAGGCGGGGGGGAAGCCAACTACGAGCAGTACTTC
j_gene: TRBJ2-5; d_gene: .; v_gene: TRBV27; abundance: .; CDR3aa: CASSFGGPGTQYF; CDR3nt: TGTGCCAGCAGTTTCGGGGGACCCGGGACCCAGTACTTC
j_gene: TRBJ2-7; d_gene: TRBD1; v_gene: TRBV19; abundance: once; CDR3aa: CASSFGTDFYEQYF; CDR3nt: TGTGCCAGTAGTTTTGGGACAGACTTCTACGAGCAGTACTTC
j_gene: TRBJ2-1; d_gene: TRBD2; v_gene: TRBV19; abundance: .; CDR3aa: CASSKLAEPNEQFF; CDR3nt: TGTGCCAGTAGTAAGCTAGCGGAACCTAATGAGCAGTTCTTC
j_gene: TRBJ2-1; d_gene: TRBD2; v_gene: TRBV27; abundance: .; CDR3aa: CASSWEGSYNEQFF; CDR3nt: TGTGCCAGCAGTTGGGAGGGCTCCTACAATGAGCAGTTCTTC
j_gene: TRBJ2-5; d_gene: .; v_gene: TRBV4-1; abundance: .; CDR3aa: CASSQEPASYQETQYF; CDR3nt: TGCGCCAGCAGCCAAGAGCCCGCCTCGTACCAAGAGACCCAGTACTTC
j_gene: TRBJ2-1; d_gene: .; v_gene: TRBV2; abundance: .; CDR3aa: CARSAEGDYNEQFF; CDR3nt: TGTGCCAGATCAGCCGAGGGGGACTACAATGAGCAGTTCTTC
j_gene: TRBJ1-6; d_gene: .; v_gene: TRBV6-5; abundance: .; CDR3aa: CASSYATNSPLHF; CDR3nt: TGTGCCAGCAGTTACGCAACTAATTCACCCCTCCACTTT
j_gene: TRBJ1-2; d_gene: .; v_gene: TRBV21-1; abundance: .; CDR3aa: CASSKVGQGAGYGYTF; CDR3nt: .
j_gene: TRBJ2-7; d_gene: .; v_gene: TRBV4-1; abundance: .; CDR3aa: CASSQLPATYEQYF; CDR3nt: TGCGCCAGCAGCCAGCTACCCGCGACCTACGAGCAGTACTTC
j_gene: TRBJ2-7; d_gene: .; v_gene: TRBV2; abundance: .; CDR3aa: CASMGLTYEQYF; CDR3nt: TGTGCCAGCATGGGACTCACGTACGAGCAGTACTTC
j_gene: TRBJ1-1; d_gene: TRBD1; v_gene: TRBV6-6; abundance: .; CDR3aa: CASSYGGGVGTEAFF; CDR3nt: TGTGCCAGCAGTTACGGAGGGGGCGTCGGCACTGAAGCTTTCTTT
j_gene: TRBJ2-1; d_gene: .; v_gene: TRBV7-8; abundance: .; CDR3aa: CASSLAGAGGGEQFF; CDR3nt: TGTGCCAGCAGCTTAGCGGGGGCCGGGGGAGGTGAGCAGTTCTTC
j_gene: TRBJ1-1; d_gene: .; v_gene: TRBV13; abundance: .; CDR3aa: CASSLPGGTEAFF; CDR3nt: TGTGCCAGCAGCTTACCGGGGGGCACTGAAGCTTTCTTT
j_gene: TRBJ1-1; d_gene: .; v_gene: TRBV2; abundance: .; CDR3aa: CASRTGPNTEAFF; CDR3nt: TGTGCCAGCCGTACGGGACCGAACACTGAAGCTTTCTTT
j_gene: TRBJ2-5; d_gene: TRBD2; v_gene: TRBV2; abundance: .; CDR3aa: CASSEALLQGGQETQYF; CDR3nt: TGTGCCAGCAGTGAAGCCCTCCTTCAGGGAGGGCAAGAGACCCAGTACTTC
j_gene: TRBJ2-7; d_gene: TRBD2; v_gene: TRBV12-5; abundance: .; CDR3aa: CASGLTASGSYEQYF; CDR3nt: TGTGCTAGTGGTTTGACCGCTAGCGGGAGCTACGAGCAGTACTTC
j_gene: TRBJ2-1; d_gene: .; v_gene: TRBV9; abundance: .; CDR3aa: CASSVGAGLGAGNEQFF; CDR3nt: TGTGCCAGCAGCGTAGGGGCAGGCCTCGGGGCGGGCAACGAGCAGTTCTTC
j_gene: TRBJ2-2; d_gene: .; v_gene: TRBV27; abundance: .; CDR3aa: CASSPGQGTGELFF; CDR3nt: TGTGCCAGCAGTCCGGGCCAGGGGACCGGGGAGCTGTTTTTT
j_gene: TRBJ1-1; d_gene: .; v_gene: TRBV27; abundance: .; CDR3aa: CASSFGQAYTEAFF; CDR3nt: TGTGCCAGCAGTTTTGGCCAAGCGTACACTGAAGCTTTCTTT
j_gene: TRBJ1-1; d_gene: .; v_gene: TRBV10-2; abundance: .; CDR3aa: CASSDYYTEAFF; CDR3nt: TGCGCCAGCAGTGATTACTACACTGAAGCTTTCTTT
j_gene: TRBJ2-2; d_gene: .; v_gene: TRBV4-3; abundance: .; CDR3aa: CASSQDEGTGELFF; CDR3nt: TGCGCCAGCAGCCAAGATGAGGGAACCGGGGAGCTGTTTTTT
j_gene: TRBJ1-1; d_gene: .; v_gene: TRBV28; abundance: .; CDR3aa: CASSYSLGTEAFF; CDR3nt: TGTGCCAGCAGTTACAGTCTAGGGACTGAAGCTTTCTTT
j_gene: TRBJ2-6; d_gene: .; v_gene: TRBV6-5; abundance: .; CDR3aa: CASSFERTLEANVLTF; CDR3nt: TGTGCCAGCAGTTTTGAACGGACGCTGGAGGCCAACGTCCTGACTTTC
j_gene: TRBJ1-2; d_gene: .; v_gene: TRBV14; abundance: .; CDR3aa: CASSLADSPYGYTF; CDR3nt: TGTGCCAGCAGCCTAGCGGACAGTCCCTATGGCTACACCTTC
j_gene: TRBJ2-2; d_gene: .; v_gene: TRBV27; abundance: once; CDR3aa: CASSFSGANTGELFF; CDR3nt: TGTGCCAGCAGTTTTTCCGGGGCGAACACCGGGGAGCTGTTTTTT
j_gene: TRBJ1-1; d_gene: .; v_gene: TRBV30; abundance: .; CDR3aa: CAWGTMNTEAFF; CDR3nt: TGTGCCTGGGGAACAATGAACACTGAAGCTTTCTTT
j_gene: TRBJ1-2; d_gene: TRBD1; v_gene: TRBV29-1; abundance: .; CDR3aa: CSVEDRDREYGYTF; CDR3nt: TGCAGCGTTGAAGATCGGGACAGGGAGTATGGCTACACCTTC
j_gene: TRBJ2-1; d_gene: .; v_gene: TRBV7-9; abundance: .; CDR3aa: CASIRAGILDEQFF; CDR3nt: TGTGCCAGCATTCGGGCAGGGATTCTGGATGAGCAGTTCTTC
j_gene: TRBJ2-1; d_gene: .; v_gene: TRBV7-9; abundance: .; CDR3aa: CASSLSDSIYNEQFF; CDR3nt: TGTGCCAGCAGCTTATCGGACTCCATCTACAATGAGCAGTTCTTC
j_gene: TRBJ2-7; d_gene: .; v_gene: TRBV27; abundance: once; CDR3aa: CASSPAAGSYEQYF; CDR3nt: TGTGCCAGCAGCCCCGCGGCCGGATCCTACGAGCAGTACTTC
j_gene: TRBJ2-5; d_gene: .; v_gene: TRBV7-2; abundance: once; CDR3aa: CASSLPTAETQYF; CDR3nt: TGTGCCAGCAGCTTACCGACAGCAGAGACCCAGTACTTC
j_gene: TRBJ2-5; d_gene: .; v_gene: TRBV5-6; abundance: .; CDR3aa: CASSPDWETQYF; CDR3nt: TGTGCCAGCAGCCCGGATTGGGAGACCCAGTACTTC
j_gene: TRBJ2-2; d_gene: TRBD2; v_gene: TRBV27; abundance: .; CDR3aa: CASSYLAGDSGELFF; CDR3nt: TGTGCCAGCAGTTATTTAGCGGGGGACTCCGGGGAGCTGTTTTTT
j_gene: TRBJ2-7; d_gene: .; v_gene: TRBV5-1; abundance: .; CDR3aa: CASSDDSYEQYF; CDR3nt: TGCGCCAGCAGCGATGACTCCTACGAGCAGTACTTC
j_gene: TRBJ1-1; d_gene: TRBD1; v_gene: TRBV28; abundance: .; CDR3aa: CASSSDREFMNTEAFF; CDR3nt: TGTGCCAGCAGTTCAGACAGGGAATTTATGAACACTGAAGCTTTCTTT
j_gene: TRBJ2-7; d_gene: .; v_gene: TRBV5-1; abundance: once; CDR3aa: CASSLAPGTYEQYF; CDR3nt: TGCGCCAGCAGCTTGGCCCCAGGAACCTACGAGCAGTACTTC
j_gene: TRBJ1-2; d_gene: .; v_gene: TRBV29-1; abundance: few; CDR3aa: CSVEGGHGYTF; CDR3nt: TGCAGCGTCGAAGGAGGGCACGGCTACACCTTC
j_gene: TRBJ1-1; d_gene: .; v_gene: TRBV5-6; abundance: .; CDR3aa: CASSWRTENTEAFF; CDR3nt: TGTGCCAGCAGCTGGAGGACGGAGAACACTGAAGCTTTCTTT
j_gene: TRBJ2-3; d_gene: .; v_gene: TRBV7-9; abundance: .; CDR3aa: CASSLAPDPGSSTDTQYF; CDR3nt: TGTGCCAGCAGCTTAGCCCCCGACCCGGGATCAAGCACAGATACGCAGTATTTT
j_gene: TRBJ1-4; d_gene: .; v_gene: TRBV7-2; abundance: .; CDR3aa: CASSLSVVRGEKLFF; CDR3nt: TGTGCCAGCAGCTTATCGGTTGTAAGAGGAGAAAAACTGTTTTTT
j_gene: TRBJ2-7; d_gene: .; v_gene: TRBV4-1; abundance: .; CDR3aa: CASGSGNYEQYF; CDR3nt: TGCGCCAGCGGGAGTGGAAACTACGAGCAGTACTTC
j_gene: TRBJ2-7; d_gene: .; v_gene: TRBV19; abundance: .; CDR3aa: CASSIGTYEQYF; CDR3nt: TGTGCCAGTAGTATCGGGACCTACGAGCAGTACTTC
j_gene: TRBJ2-1; d_gene: TRBD2; v_gene: TRBV27; abundance: once; CDR3aa: CASSWLAGGPGGNEQFF; CDR3nt: TGTGCCAGCAGTTGGCTAGCGGGAGGGCCAGGGGGAAATGAGCAGTTCTTC
j_gene: TRBJ1-1; d_gene: .; v_gene: TRBV12-5; abundance: .; CDR3aa: CASGAYGTTNTEAFF; CDR3nt: TGTGCTAGTGGAGCGTACGGGACAACCAACACTGAAGCTTTCTTT
j_gene: TRBJ2-7; d_gene: .; v_gene: TRBV7-3; abundance: .; CDR3aa: CASSPGLNFSYEQYF; CDR3nt: TGTGCCAGCAGTCCTGGCCTGAACTTCTCCTACGAGCAGTACTTC
j_gene: TRBJ2-1; d_gene: .; v_gene: TRBV5-4; abundance: .; CDR3aa: CASSLILLGSSYNEQFF; CDR3nt: TGTGCCAGCAGCTTGATCCTCTTGGGTAGCTCCTACAATGAGCAGTTCTTC
j_gene: TRBJ2-7; d_gene: .; v_gene: TRBV4-1; abundance: .; CDR3aa: CASSPLITYEQYF; CDR3nt: TGCGCCAGCAGCCCCCTCATCACGTACGAGCAGTACTTC
j_gene: TRBJ2-7; d_gene: .; v_gene: TRBV5-1; abundance: .; CDR3aa: CASSLVLSYEQYF; CDR3nt: TGCGCCAGCAGCTTGGTTTTGTCCTACGAGCAGTACTTC
j_gene: TRBJ2-7; d_gene: .; v_gene: TRBV4-1; abundance: .; CDR3aa: CASSRDPKDGTHYEQYF; CDR3nt: TGCGCCAGCAGCCGGGATCCGAAGGACGGGACCCACTACGAGCAGTACTTC
j_gene: TRBJ1-2; d_gene: .; v_gene: TRBV7-9; abundance: .; CDR3aa: CASSLDRLYGYTF; CDR3nt: TGTGCCAGCAGCCTCGACCGGCTCTATGGCTACACCTTC
j_gene: TRBJ2-3; d_gene: .; v_gene: TRBV7-2; abundance: .; CDR3aa: CASSSPKGEGTDTQYF; CDR3nt: TGTGCCAGCAGTTCGCCTAAGGGGGAGGGCACAGATACGCAGTATTTT
j_gene: TRBJ2-1; d_gene: .; v_gene: TRBV9; abundance: .; CDR3aa: CASRPPGTSGNEQFF; CDR3nt: TGTGCCAGCAGGCCACCCGGGACCTCAGGCAATGAGCAGTTCTTC
j_gene: TRBJ2-3; d_gene: TRBD2; v_gene: TRBV9; abundance: .; CDR3aa: CASSVGGLAGVGDTQYF; CDR3nt: TGTGCCAGCAGCGTAGGTGGACTAGCGGGAGTAGGAGATACGCAGTATTTT